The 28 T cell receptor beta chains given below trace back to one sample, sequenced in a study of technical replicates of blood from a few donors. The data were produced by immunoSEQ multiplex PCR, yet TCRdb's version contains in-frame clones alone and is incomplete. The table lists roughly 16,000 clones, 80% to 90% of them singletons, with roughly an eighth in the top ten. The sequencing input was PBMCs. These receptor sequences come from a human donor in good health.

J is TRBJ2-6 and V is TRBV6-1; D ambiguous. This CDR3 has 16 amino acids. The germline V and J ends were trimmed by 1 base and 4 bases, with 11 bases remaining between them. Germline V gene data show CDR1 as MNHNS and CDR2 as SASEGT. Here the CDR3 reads CASSEGSHSGANVLTF. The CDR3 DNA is TGTGCCAGCAGTGAAGGGTCTCACTCGGGGGCCAACGTCCTGACTTTC.

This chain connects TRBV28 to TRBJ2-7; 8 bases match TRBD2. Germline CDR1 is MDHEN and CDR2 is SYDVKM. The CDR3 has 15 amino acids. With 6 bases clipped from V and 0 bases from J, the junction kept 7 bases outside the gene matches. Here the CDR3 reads CASSLRGADSYEQYF. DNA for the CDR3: TGTGCCAGCAGCTTGCGGGGGGCCGACTCCTACGAGCAGTACTTC.

CDR3 protein: CASSDPGSGGRKYF. The CDR3 DNA reads as TGTGCCAGCAGTGATCCGGGGTCAGGGGGTAGGAAGTACTTC. The chain joins TRBV2 to TRBJ2-7, with 7 bases fitting TRBD1. The CDR3 sequence is 14 residues long. Per the germline V gene, CDR1 is SNHLY and CDR2 is FYNNEI. V lost 3 bases and J lost 11; bases outside the gene matches: 13.

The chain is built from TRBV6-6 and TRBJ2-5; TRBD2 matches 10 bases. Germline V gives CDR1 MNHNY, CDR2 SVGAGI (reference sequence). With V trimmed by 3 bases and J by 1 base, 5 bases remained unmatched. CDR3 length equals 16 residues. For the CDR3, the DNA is TGTGCCAGCAGTTATGCACTAGCGGGGATCCAAGAGACCCAGTACTTC. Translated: CASSYALAGIQETQYF.

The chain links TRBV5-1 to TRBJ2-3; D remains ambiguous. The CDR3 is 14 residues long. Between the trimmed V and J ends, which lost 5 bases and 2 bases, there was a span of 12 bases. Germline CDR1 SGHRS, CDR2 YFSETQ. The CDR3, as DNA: TGCGCCAGCAGAAGACAACCGACCACAGATACGCAGTATTTT. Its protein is CASRRQPTTDTQYF.

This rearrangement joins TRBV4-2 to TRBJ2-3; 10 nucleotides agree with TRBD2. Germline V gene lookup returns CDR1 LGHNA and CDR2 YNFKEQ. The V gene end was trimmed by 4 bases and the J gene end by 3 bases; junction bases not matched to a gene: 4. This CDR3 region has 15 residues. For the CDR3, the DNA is TGTGCCAGCAGCCGTCCGGGACTAGCGACAGATACGCAGTATTTT. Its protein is CASSRPGLATDTQYF.

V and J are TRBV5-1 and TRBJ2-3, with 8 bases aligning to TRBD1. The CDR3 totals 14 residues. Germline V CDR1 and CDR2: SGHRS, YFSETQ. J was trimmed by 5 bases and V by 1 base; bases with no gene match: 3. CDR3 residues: CASSLSGGEDTQYF. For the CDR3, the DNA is TGCGCCAGCAGCTTGTCAGGGGGCGAAGATACGCAGTATTTT. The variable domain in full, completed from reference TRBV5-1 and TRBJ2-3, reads KAGVTQTPRYLIKTRGQQVTLSCSPISGHRSVSWYQQTPGQGLQFLFEYFSETQRNKGNFPGRFSGRQFSNSRSEMNVSTLELGDSALYLCASSLSGGEDTQYFGPGTRLTVL.

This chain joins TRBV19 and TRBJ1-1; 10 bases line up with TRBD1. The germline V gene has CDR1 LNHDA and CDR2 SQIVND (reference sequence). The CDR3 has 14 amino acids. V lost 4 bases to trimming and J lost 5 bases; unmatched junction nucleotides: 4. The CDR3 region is CASSTGQGVTEAFF. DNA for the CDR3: TGTGCCAGTAGTACAGGACAGGGGGTTACTGAAGCTTTCTTT.

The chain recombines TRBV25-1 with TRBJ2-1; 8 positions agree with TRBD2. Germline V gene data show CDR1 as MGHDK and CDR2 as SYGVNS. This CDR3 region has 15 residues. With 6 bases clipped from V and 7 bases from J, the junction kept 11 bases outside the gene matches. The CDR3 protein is CASSPTGGPGNEQFF. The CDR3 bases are TGTGCCAGCAGCCCAACGGGAGGGCCGGGGAATGAGCAGTTCTTC. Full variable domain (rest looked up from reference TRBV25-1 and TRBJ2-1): EADIYQTPRYLVIGTGKKITLECSQTMGHDKMYWYQQDPGMELHLIHYSYGVNSTEKGDLSSESTVSRIRTEHFPLTLESARPSHTSQYLCASSPTGGPGNEQFFGPGTRLTVL.

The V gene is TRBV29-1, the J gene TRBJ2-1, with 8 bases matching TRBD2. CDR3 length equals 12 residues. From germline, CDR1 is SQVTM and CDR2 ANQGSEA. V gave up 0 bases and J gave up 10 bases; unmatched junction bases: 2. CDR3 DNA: TGCAGCGTTGAAGATTTAGCGGGAGAGCAGTTCTTC. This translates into CSVEDLAGEQFF.

The CDR3: CASSVYPLGTQYF. Here the CDR3 DNA reads TGTGCCAGCAGCGTTTACCCCCTAGGGACCCAGTACTTC. The chain has TRBV9 and TRBJ2-5; no clear D. Per the germline V gene, CDR1 is SGDLS and CDR2 is YYNGEE. This CDR3 spans 13 amino acids. Trimming cost V 2 bases and J 7 bases, with 12 bases left between them.

CDR3 sequence: CASSDQGATYNEQFF. Written as DNA, the CDR3 is TGTGCCAGCAGTGACCAGGGGGCCACCTACAATGAGCAGTTCTTC. V and J are TRBV6-1 and TRBJ2-1; 8 bases are shared with TRBD1. This CDR3 region has 15 residues. The trim removed 3 bases at V and 2 bases at J, leaving 3 bases unmatched. CDR1 MNHNS and CDR2 SASEGT come from the germline V gene.

The CDR3 is CASSTTGVMRLPRNEQFF. The CDR3 DNA sequence: TGTGCCAGTAGTACGACAGGGGTTATGCGGCTACCCAGGAATGAGCAGTTCTTC. The rearrangement links TRBV19 to TRBJ2-1; 8 nucleotides align to TRBD1. The CDR3 consists of 18 residues. Losses at the gene ends were 4 bases for V and 7 bases for J; bases not matched to a gene: 18. Germline CDR1 reads LNHDA; CDR2 reads SQIVND (reference sequence).

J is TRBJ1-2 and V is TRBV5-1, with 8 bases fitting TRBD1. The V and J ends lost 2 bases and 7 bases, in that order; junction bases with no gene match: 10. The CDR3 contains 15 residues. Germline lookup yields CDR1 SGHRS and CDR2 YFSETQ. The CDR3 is CASSFTPSDRVGYTF. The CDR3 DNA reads TGCGCCAGCAGCTTCACCCCCTCGGACAGGGTTGGCTACACCTTC.

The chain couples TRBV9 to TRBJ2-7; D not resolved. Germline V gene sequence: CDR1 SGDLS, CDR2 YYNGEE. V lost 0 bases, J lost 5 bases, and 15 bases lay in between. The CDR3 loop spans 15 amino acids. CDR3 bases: TGTGCCAGCAGCGTAGCTCCTAGAAGCGAGAACGAGCAGTACTTC. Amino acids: CASSVAPRSENEQYF.

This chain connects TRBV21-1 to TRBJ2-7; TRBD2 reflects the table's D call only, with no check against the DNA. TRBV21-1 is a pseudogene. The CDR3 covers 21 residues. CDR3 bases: TGTGCCAGCAGCAAAGTCGGACTAGCGGACAGATGGGGCGATACTTCCTACGAGCAGTACTTC. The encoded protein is CASSKVGLADRWGDTSYEQYF.

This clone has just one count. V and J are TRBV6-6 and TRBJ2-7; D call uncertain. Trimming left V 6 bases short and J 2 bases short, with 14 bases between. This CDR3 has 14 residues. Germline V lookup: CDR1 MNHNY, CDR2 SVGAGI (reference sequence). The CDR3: CASRERSAAYEQYF. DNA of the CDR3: TGTGCCAGCAGGGAGAGGAGTGCAGCCTACGAGCAGTACTTC.

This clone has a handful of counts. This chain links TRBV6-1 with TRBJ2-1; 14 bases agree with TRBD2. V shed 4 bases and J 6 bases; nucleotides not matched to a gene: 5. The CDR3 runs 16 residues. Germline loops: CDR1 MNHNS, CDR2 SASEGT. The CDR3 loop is CASSGLAGGGSNEQFF. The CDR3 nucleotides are TGTGCCAGCAGTGGACTAGCGGGAGGGGGATCCAATGAGCAGTTCTTC.

The CDR3 here is CASSEPVTGAGRETQYF. CDR3 DNA: TGCGCCAGCAGTGAGCCGGTGACAGGGGCGGGTAGGGAGACCCAGTACTTC. The V gene is TRBV10-2, the J gene TRBJ2-5; TRBD1 aligns across 8 bases. V lost 2 bases to trimming and J lost 5 bases; unmatched junction nucleotides: 13. Germline assignment: CDR1 WSHSY and CDR2 SAAADI. The CDR3 covers 17 residues.

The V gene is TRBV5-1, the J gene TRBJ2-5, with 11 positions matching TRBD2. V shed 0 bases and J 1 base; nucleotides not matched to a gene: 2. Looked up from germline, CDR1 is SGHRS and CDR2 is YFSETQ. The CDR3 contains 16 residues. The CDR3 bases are TGCGCCAGCAGCTTGGTTGGGACTAGCGGCCAAGAGACCCAGTACTTC. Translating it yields CASSLVGTSGQETQYF.

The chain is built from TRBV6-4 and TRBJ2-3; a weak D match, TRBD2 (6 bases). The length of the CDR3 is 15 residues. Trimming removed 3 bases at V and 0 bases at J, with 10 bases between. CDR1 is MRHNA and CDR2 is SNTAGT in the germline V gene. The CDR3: CASSEGGGSTDTQYF. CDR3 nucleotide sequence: TGTGCCAGCAGTGAAGGCGGAGGGAGCACAGATACGCAGTATTTT.

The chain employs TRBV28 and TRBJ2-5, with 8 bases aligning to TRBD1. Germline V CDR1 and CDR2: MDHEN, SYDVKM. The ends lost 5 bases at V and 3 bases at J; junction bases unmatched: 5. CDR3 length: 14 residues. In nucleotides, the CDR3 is TGTGCCAGCAGTCTGGGACAGGAGGAAGAGACCCAGTACTTC. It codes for CASSLGQEEETQYF.

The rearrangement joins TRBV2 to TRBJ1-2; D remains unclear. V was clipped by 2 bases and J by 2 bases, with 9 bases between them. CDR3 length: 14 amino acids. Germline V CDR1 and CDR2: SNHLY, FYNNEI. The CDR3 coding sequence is TGTGCCAGCAGTGAAACGGGGAGGAACTATGGCTACACCTTC. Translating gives CASSETGRNYGYTF.

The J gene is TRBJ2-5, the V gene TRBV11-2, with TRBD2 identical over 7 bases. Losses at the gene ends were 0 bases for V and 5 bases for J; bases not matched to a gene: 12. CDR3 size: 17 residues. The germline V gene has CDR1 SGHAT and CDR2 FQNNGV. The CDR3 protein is CASSLDYAGAPGETQYF. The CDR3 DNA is TGTGCCAGCAGCTTAGATTATGCGGGAGCCCCAGGGGAGACCCAGTACTTC.

CDR3 sequence reads: CASSSTTGIFYEQYF. DNA of the CDR3: TGCGCCAGCAGCTCCACGACAGGGATTTTCTACGAGCAGTACTTC. The chain carries TRBV5-1 and TRBJ2-7, with TRBD1 matching 7 bases. V was clipped by 3 bases and J by 3 bases; unmatched bases: 9. Germline CDR1 is SGHRS and CDR2 is YFSETQ. CDR3 size: 15 residues. Based on the CDR3 plus reference TRBV5-1 and TRBJ2-7, the full variable domain is KAGVTQTPRYLIKTRGQQVTLSCSPISGHRSVSWYQQTPGQGLQFLFEYFSETQRNKGNFPGRFSGRQFSNSRSEMNVSTLELGDSALYLCASSSTTGIFYEQYFGPGTRLTVT.

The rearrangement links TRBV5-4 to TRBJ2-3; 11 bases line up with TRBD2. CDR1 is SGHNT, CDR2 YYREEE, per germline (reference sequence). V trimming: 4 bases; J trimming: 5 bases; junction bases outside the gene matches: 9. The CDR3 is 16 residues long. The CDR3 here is CASSLTSGSARDTQYF. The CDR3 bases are TGTGCCAGCAGCCTTACTAGCGGGAGTGCGAGAGATACGCAGTATTTT.

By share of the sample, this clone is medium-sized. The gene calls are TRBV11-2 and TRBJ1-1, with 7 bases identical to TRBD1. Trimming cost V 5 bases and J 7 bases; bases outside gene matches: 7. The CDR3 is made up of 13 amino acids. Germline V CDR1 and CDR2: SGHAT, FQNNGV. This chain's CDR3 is CASSPGGQVEAFF. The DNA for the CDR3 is TGTGCCAGCAGCCCAGGGGGACAAGTTGAAGCTTTCTTT.

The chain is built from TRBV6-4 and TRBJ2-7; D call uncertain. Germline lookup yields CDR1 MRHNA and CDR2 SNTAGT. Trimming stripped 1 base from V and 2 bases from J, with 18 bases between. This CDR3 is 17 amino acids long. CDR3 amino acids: CASSDYPGAGKAYEQYF. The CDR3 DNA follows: TGTGCCAGCAGTGACTACCCTGGAGCCGGTAAGGCCTACGAGCAGTACTTC.